This T cell receptor beta chain was observed in a study of beta chain features in type 1 diabetes. Germline CDR1 reads MNHEY; CDR2 reads SMNVEV (reference sequence). The trim removed 3 bases at V and 2 bases at J, leaving 5 bases unmatched. The CDR3 consists of 18 residues. Expressed TCRB transcripts were sequenced, since all the RNA that had been isolated was reverse transcribed. Assay used: immunoSEQ multiplex PCR; TCRdb lists only in-frame clones, some missing. The repertoire holds 860,000 or so clones, with 17% as singletons. This clone turned up a few times. This rearrangement joins TRBV27 to TRBJ2-2, with 14 bases aligning to TRBD2. The specimen was naive CD4+ T cells from blood. This receptor was taken from a woman between 18 and 29 years old in good health. CDR3 sequence (DNA): TGTGCCAGCAGTTTGTATGGACTAGCGGGAGGTAACACCGGGGAGCTGTTTTTT. It specifies CASSLYGLAGGNTGELFF.